This is a list of T cell receptor beta chains from one sample in a study of human T cells and chemical hapten exposure. One entry per CDR3 protein, called by TCRdb with MiXCR from the RACE reads. The sample has tens of thousands of distinct CDR3 sequences; roughly 12% are singletons. The specimen comprised whole blood, sampled in connection with sensitization to the hapten diphenylcyclopropenone (DPC). The receptors stem from a woman aged 55-70 years with alopecia areata. Some clones in this sample may be carry-over from other donors' samples. CDR3s leave out the opening cysteine and the closing phenylalanine or tryptophan. Each record gives: clone size, V gene, J gene, CDR3 protein. Size is omitted from some rows. Given values are once, few, many or a class for expanded clones.

abundance: few; v_gene: TRBV7-9; j_gene: TRBJ1-1; CDR3aa: ASSLPGALMNTEAF
abundance: many; v_gene: TRBV6-1; j_gene: TRBJ2-1; CDR3aa: ATGAGTGDIHEQF
abundance: .; v_gene: TRBV5-1; j_gene: TRBJ1-6; CDR3aa: ASNVNQRSGQGTRSPLH
abundance: .; v_gene: TRBV2; j_gene: TRBJ2-7; CDR3aa: ASSTDSYEQY
abundance: few; v_gene: TRBV18; j_gene: TRBJ1-1; CDR3aa: ASSPFSEGSAVEAF
abundance: few; v_gene: TRBV11-2; j_gene: TRBJ1-1; CDR3aa: ASSLRDIGGKAF
abundance: .; v_gene: TRBV5-5; j_gene: TRBJ2-1; CDR3aa: ASSAEGGTEQF
abundance: many; v_gene: TRBV29-1; j_gene: TRBJ1-3; CDR3aa: SVETYGNTIY
abundance: many; v_gene: TRBV12-3/TRBV12-4; j_gene: TRBJ2-5; CDR3aa: ASSHNRGPLQETQY
abundance: .; v_gene: TRBV10-1; j_gene: TRBJ2-3; CDR3aa: ASSESGEVTDTQY
abundance: many; v_gene: TRBV20-1; j_gene: TRBJ1-5; CDR3aa: SARKSYSNQPQH
abundance: few; v_gene: TRBV20-1; j_gene: TRBJ2-3; CDR3aa: SARLAGADTQY
abundance: .; v_gene: TRBV27; j_gene: TRBJ1-1; CDR3aa: ASSPFGARTEAF
abundance: few; v_gene: TRBV5-1; j_gene: TRBJ2-3; CDR3aa: ASSSSGLTDTQY
abundance: many; v_gene: TRBV5-1; j_gene: TRBJ2-2; CDR3aa: ASSPGQSGGELF
abundance: many; v_gene: TRBV11-2; j_gene: TRBJ2-5; CDR3aa: ASSPWKRGAGETQY
abundance: few; v_gene: TRBV3-1; j_gene: TRBJ2-7; CDR3aa: ASSQPSSYEQY
abundance: .; v_gene: TRBV7-9; j_gene: TRBJ1-1; CDR3aa: ASTPGEAF
abundance: many; v_gene: TRBV4-2; j_gene: TRBJ1-2; CDR3aa: ASGHTGTGASYGYT
abundance: many; v_gene: TRBV2; j_gene: TRBJ2-1; CDR3aa: ASSVRGDSYNEQF
abundance: many; v_gene: TRBV18; j_gene: TRBJ1-4; CDR3aa: ASSPPSTGQLF
abundance: .; v_gene: TRBV19; j_gene: TRBJ1-4; CDR3aa: ASSIGHGSFATNEKLF
abundance: many; v_gene: TRBV2; j_gene: TRBJ1-2; CDR3aa: ASSGEVAGGFYGYT
abundance: .; v_gene: TRBV5-5; j_gene: TRBJ1-2; CDR3aa: ASSLGPLYT
abundance: .; v_gene: TRBV5-1; j_gene: TRBJ2-3; CDR3aa: ASSLDTGGGTDTQY
abundance: .; v_gene: TRBV2; j_gene: TRBJ2-3; CDR3aa: ASRPLGLAGARGDTQY
abundance: many; v_gene: TRBV5-4; j_gene: TRBJ2-2; CDR3aa: ASSVANTGELF
abundance: many; v_gene: TRBV3-1; j_gene: TRBJ2-5; CDR3aa: ASSPPRYQETQY
abundance: few; v_gene: TRBV7-9; j_gene: TRBJ2-7; CDR3aa: ASSLSGTGEQY
abundance: many; v_gene: TRBV7-9; j_gene: TRBJ2-1; CDR3aa: ASSSRAGTEFSNEQF
abundance: many; v_gene: TRBV29-1; j_gene: TRBJ2-3; CDR3aa: SSSAGELTDTQY
abundance: many; v_gene: TRBV5-1; j_gene: TRBJ2-3; CDR3aa: ASSLGVDMADTQY
abundance: many; v_gene: TRBV6-5; j_gene: TRBJ2-2; CDR3aa: ASSYAGYTGELF
abundance: .; v_gene: TRBV2; j_gene: TRBJ1-1; CDR3aa: ASRREINTEAF
abundance: .; v_gene: TRBV2; j_gene: TRBJ2-1; CDR3aa: ASIAPDEQF
abundance: .; v_gene: TRBV7-6; j_gene: TRBJ1-4; CDR3aa: ASSLARAPNEKLF
abundance: .; v_gene: TRBV6-5; j_gene: TRBJ2-2; CDR3aa: ASSYALSQVTGELF
abundance: many; v_gene: TRBV12-3/TRBV12-4; j_gene: TRBJ1-5; CDR3aa: ASSFTGESNQPQH
abundance: many; v_gene: TRBV18; j_gene: TRBJ1-2; CDR3aa: ASSPSGTGAYGYT
abundance: few; v_gene: TRBV12-3/TRBV12-4; j_gene: TRBJ2-1; CDR3aa: ASSLLAGSYNEQF
abundance: few; v_gene: TRBV7-9; j_gene: TRBJ2-3; CDR3aa: ASSVGLAGGTDTQY
abundance: .; v_gene: TRBV6-1; j_gene: TRBJ1-2; CDR3aa: ASSEATGNTNYGYT
abundance: many; v_gene: TRBV7-9; j_gene: TRBJ2-2; CDR3aa: ASRQPGTSGIANTGELF
abundance: many; v_gene: TRBV2; j_gene: TRBJ1-2; CDR3aa: ASSRQPIEGYT
abundance: .; v_gene: TRBV3-1; j_gene: TRBJ1-6; CDR3aa: ASSQVERSPLH
abundance: many; v_gene: TRBV11-3; j_gene: TRBJ2-3; CDR3aa: ASSLEASTDTQY